The sequence of this T cell receptor beta chain was determined in a study of regulatory T cells in long-lasting Graves disease. Broader study findings: TCR diversity in persistent Graves' patients was below that of newly diagnosed ones.

Indicated time point: newly diagnosed GD, antithyroid drugs for less than 3 months. PBMCs provided the RNA from which the TCR library was made. With 5 bases clipped from V and 2 bases from J, the junction kept 9 bases outside the gene matches. Looked up from germline, CDR1 is MDHEN and CDR2 is SYDVKM. This CDR3 has 17 amino acids. Construction of the TCR beta libraries employed iRepertoire HTBI primers in conjunction with Arm-PCR of CDR3 regions. TCRdb independently ran MiXCR on the multiplex PCR reads; one entry per CDR3 protein. This table has over 450,000 distinct CDR3 sequences, around 13% appearing once. This clonotype appeared many times. What it recognizes is unknown. These data were also reused for a study on T cells in Graves' hyperthyroidism and ophthalmopathy. That work states: A model of 13 V-J pairs discriminated ophthalmopathy from stable hyperthyroidism.

The rearrangement joins TRBV28 to TRBJ1-3; TRBD1 matches 10 bases. The source was peripheral blood mononuclear cells (PBMCs), collected at new diagnosis, from a patient treated with antithyroid drugs. The source is a woman in her thirties with Graves disease. As DNA, the CDR3 is TGTGCCAGCAGTCCTGGCGTAGGACAGGGGGCTGGAAACACCATATATTTT. The encoded protein is CASSPGVGQGAGNTIYF.